Sequencing of this T cell receptor beta chain was carried out in a study of naive and memory T cell subsets. Both TRBC1 and TRBC2 were covered by a beta constant-region primer of two equimolar oligonucleotides. One entry per CDR3 protein, called by TCRdb with MiXCR from the UMI-ligation and nested PCR reads. The sample has about 4,600 distinct CDR3 sequences; 7.2% are singletons. Study conclusions and caveats: Over 95% of naive TCR sequences appeared only once after error correction, unlike memory subsets. Clonotypes are single alpha or beta chains, not paired receptors.

This clonotype was seen repeatedly, ten times or more. Its cognate antigen is unknown. CMV status came from CD4+ IFNgamma after overnight CMV lysate stimulation. Cells stained for CD3, CD4, CD8, CD45RA, CD27 and viability were sorted into four CD45RA/CD27 subsets. Germline loops: CDR1 MNHNY, CDR2 SVGAGI (reference sequence). CDR3 length equals 12 residues. V was pared by 6 bases and J by 3 bases, with 6 bases between. The sample was CD4+ TEMRA cells from blood. Subset specified: effector memory re-expressing CD45RA, CD45RA+ CD27-. The V and J genes are TRBV6-6 and TRBJ1-5; D not certain. The receptor was derived from a human donor in good health. The CDR3 DNA follows: TGTGCCAGCAGACCAAACAATCAGCCCCAGCATTTT. Its translation is CASRPNNQPQHF.